What follows are 23 T cell receptor beta chains derived from one specimen sequenced in a study of human T cells and chemical hapten exposure. Time point meaning: patch test 1, 2 weeks after DPC sensitization. This sample's treatment: therapeutic diphenylcyclopropenone sensitization with weekly scalp DPC. TCRdb re-called the RACE reads with MiXCR, one entry per CDR3 protein. The sample has about 120,000 distinct CDR3 sequences, 12% seen once. This specimen was whole blood, taken in connection with sensitization to the hapten diphenylcyclopropenone (DPC). These receptors originate from a woman between 45 and 60 years old with alopecia areata. Some clones in this sample may be carry-over from other donors' samples.

There are many counts of this clonotype. The V gene is TRBV4-3, the J gene TRBJ2-7, with a weak D call TRBD2 (6 bases). Trimming removed 3 bases at V and 1 base at J, with 10 bases between. CDR3 length equals 14 residues. Germline assignment: CDR1 LGHNA and CDR2 YSLEER. CDR3 protein: CASSQATSSYEQYF. CDR3 DNA: TGCGCCAGCAGCCAGGCGACTAGTTCCTACGAGCAGTACTTC.

In this sample, this clonotype turned up many times. The V and J genes are TRBV12-3 or TRBV12-4 and TRBJ1-4; D may be TRBD1 (5 bases). This CDR3 is 15 amino acids long. Trimming cost V 7 bases and J 7 bases, with 19 bases left between them. Here the CDR3 DNA reads TGTGCCAGCAAGCCGTCAGGCGGAAGGGGTGAAAAACTGTTTTTT. Translated, it gives CASKPSGGRGEKLFF.

There are many counts of this clonotype. The V call is TRBV20-1, the J call TRBJ2-1, with a weak D call TRBD2 (7 bases). The V end was cut by 6 bases, the J end by 3 bases, with 18 bases between. The CDR3 contains 15 residues. The germline V gene has CDR1 DFQATT and CDR2 SNEGSKA (reference sequence). CDR3 sequence (DNA): TGCAGTGCCCCGCCGGGGGGCCGGGACTACAATGAGCAGTTCTTC. Protein product: CSAPPGGRDYNEQFF.

This clonotype was counted only a few times. CDR3 nucleotide sequence: TGTGCCAGCAGCAAAGATGTTCGGGGGGCCGATGGCGCAACTAATGAAAAACTGTTTTTT. This sequence encodes CASSKDVRGADGATNEKLFF. The rearrangement links TRBV21-1 to TRBJ1-4; the DNA was not used to check the table's D call, TRBD1. TRBV21-1 is annotated as a pseudogene. This CDR3 contains 20 residues.

This clonotype has at least ten counts. The V call is TRBV9, the J call TRBJ2-4; 10 positions agree with TRBD1. There are 15 residues in the CDR3. Per germline, CDR1 SGDLS and CDR2 YYNGEE. The V and J ends lost 3 bases and 3 bases, in that order; junction bases with no gene match: 3. The CDR3 sequence is CASSEGQGYKNIQYF. The CDR3 coding sequence is TGTGCCAGCAGCGAGGGACAGGGGTACAAAAACATTCAGTACTTC.

This clonotype was detected only a few times. CDR3 protein: CASSSGQASYEQYF. In DNA, the CDR3 is TGTGCCAGCAGTTCGGGACAGGCCTCCTACGAGCAGTACTTC. The chain carries TRBV28 and TRBJ2-7; 8 bases agree with TRBD1. Germline lookup yields CDR1 MDHEN and CDR2 SYDVKM. The CDR3 contains 14 residues. V shed 4 bases, J shed 0 bases, and the junction held 2 bases outside the gene matches.

This clonotype was counted ten times or more. The CDR3 DNA follows: TGTGCCAGCAGCTTAGACAGGGGAATCTGGCCCCAGCATTTT. Encoded protein: CASSLDRGIWPQHF. V usage is TRBV11-2 and J usage is TRBJ1-5; D perhaps matches TRBD1 (6 bases). V lost 0 bases and J lost 9, with 12 bases in between. Germline CDR1 and CDR2: SGHAT and FQNNGV. The CDR3 is made up of 14 amino acids.

This clonotype was seen ten or more times. The rearrangement links TRBV29-1 to TRBJ1-2; maybe TRBD1 (5 bases). With 7 bases removed from V and 4 bases from J, the gap between germline ends came to 16 bases. Germline CDR1 reads SQVTM; CDR2 reads ANQGSEA. The CDR3 sequence is 13 residues long. Written as DNA, the CDR3 is TGCAGCGGGGGAGAGAGGACAAGCTATGGCTACACCTTC. Protein product: CSGGERTSYGYTF.

This clonotype was observed at least ten times. The chain links TRBV3-1 to TRBJ2-5, with TRBD1 as a possible D gene (6 bases). Trimming pared 4 bases from V and 1 base from J, leaving 10 bases between. The CDR3 sequence is 14 residues long. CDR1 and CDR2 from the germline V gene are LGHDT and YNNKEL (reference sequence). The CDR3 DNA follows: TGTGCCAGCAGCCGCCAGGGGACCCAAGAGACCCAGTACTTC. Translating it yields CASSRQGTQETQYF.

The rearrangement links TRBV7-9 to TRBJ1-1, with D uncertain. The CDR3 loop spans 14 amino acids. Germline V gene data show CDR1 as SEHNR and CDR2 as FQNEAQ (reference sequence). V was shortened by 5 bases and J by 1 base, with 11 bases between the two germline ends. The DNA of the CDR3 is TGTGCCAGCAGCCTCCTAGGTACGAACACTGAAGCTTTCTTT. It specifies CASSLLGTNTEAFF.

The V and J genes are TRBV29-1 and TRBJ2-2, with 7 positions matching TRBD2. Germline lookup yields CDR1 SQVTM and CDR2 ANQGSEA. The CDR3 sequence is 13 residues long. Unmatched junction bases numbered 6, after V lost 7 bases and J lost 4 bases. CDR3 in DNA: TGCAGCGCCGGATGGGGGGGCACCGGGGAGCTGTTTTTT. It is translated as CSAGWGGTGELFF.

This clonotype has only a few counts. The CDR3 DNA reads as TGTGCCAGCAAGGGCGACAGATACCAAGCGACAGATACGCAGTATTTT. It specifies CASKGDRYQATDTQYF. The gene calls are TRBV6-6 and TRBJ2-3; D might be TRBD1 (5 bases). Germline V gives CDR1 MNHNY, CDR2 SVGAGI (reference sequence). This CDR3 contains 16 residues. The V end was cut by 7 bases, the J end by 3 bases, with 20 bases between.

The sample holds a few counts of this clonotype. V and J are TRBV6-4 and TRBJ2-2; D is unresolved. The CDR3 is 12 amino acids. In germline, CDR1 is MRHNA, CDR2 SNTAGT. V lost 8 bases, J lost 1 base, and 5 bases lay in between. Here the CDR3 reads CASGQNTGELFF. The CDR3 nucleotides read TGTGCCAGCGGTCAGAACACCGGGGAGCTGTTTTTT.

This clonotype was seen repeatedly, ten times or more. This chain connects TRBV7-2 to TRBJ2-5; 9 nucleotides match TRBD2. This CDR3 is built from 16 residues. From germline, CDR1 is SGHTA and CDR2 FQGNSA. The V and J ends lost 2 bases and 2 bases, in that order; junction bases with no gene match: 6. The CDR3 reads CASSLHSLAGQETQYF. As DNA, the CDR3 is TGTGCCAGCAGCTTACACTCACTAGCGGGTCAAGAGACCCAGTACTTC.

This clonotype was counted ten times or more. The V and J genes are TRBV7-6 and TRBJ2-3; D not resolved. Trimming took 3 bases from V and 0 from J, leaving 4 bases between them. This CDR3 is 13 amino acids long. CDR1 is SGHVS and CDR2 is FNYEAQ in the germline V gene. The CDR3 spells CASSFLSTDTQYF. The CDR3 bases are TGTGCCAGCAGCTTTCTGAGCACAGATACGCAGTATTTT.

This clonotype was recorded at least ten times. The chain has TRBV13 and TRBJ2-7; D might be TRBD1 (6 bases). From germline, CDR1 is PRHDT and CDR2 FYEKMQ (reference sequence). Trimming took off 5 bases at V and 2 bases at J, with 10 bases between the two ends. This CDR3 has 13 residues. CDR3 protein: CASSLRTAYEQYF. DNA for the CDR3: TGTGCCAGCAGCCTCAGGACAGCCTACGAGCAGTACTTC.

This clonotype occurred a few times. The rearrangement joins TRBV11-2 to TRBJ2-5, with 9 bases lining up with TRBD1. The CDR3 length is 14 residues. Germline V lookup: CDR1 SGHAT, CDR2 FQNNGV. The V gene end was trimmed by 8 bases and the J gene end by 3 bases; junction bases not matched to a gene: 7. CDR3 in amino acids: CASGGQGSEETQYF. CDR3 in DNA: TGTGCCAGCGGGGGACAGGGATCGGAAGAGACCCAGTACTTC.

The chain links TRBV20-1 to TRBJ1-4; TRBD1 might be the D (5 bases). Germline V gives CDR1 DFQATT, CDR2 SNEGSKA (reference sequence). V shed 6 bases and J shed 5 bases, with 16 bases lying between them. This CDR3 spans 14 amino acids. The CDR3 loop reads CSATGTQQNEKLFF. CDR3 in DNA: TGCAGTGCAACCGGGACCCAACAAAATGAAAAACTGTTTTTT.

The CDR3 loop reads CSARSGTLHEAFF. CDR3 sequence (DNA): TGCAGTGCTAGATCGGGGACACTCCATGAAGCTTTCTTT. The chain joins TRBV20-1 to TRBJ1-1, with D tentatively TRBD1 (6 bases). Germline V CDR1 and CDR2: DFQATT, SNEGSKA (reference sequence). The CDR3 has 13 residues. V was clipped by 2 bases and J by 7 bases, with 14 bases between them.

This clonotype was recorded many times. This sequence joins TRBV5-1 and TRBJ1-1, with D possibly matching TRBD1 (5 bases). This CDR3 has 14 residues. V shed 3 bases and J shed 6 bases, with 15 bases lying between them. Germline CDR1 is SGHRS and CDR2 is YFSETQ. This CDR3 reads CASSSAGGVPEAFF. The CDR3 DNA reads TGCGCCAGCAGCTCCGCCGGGGGAGTCCCTGAAGCTTTCTTT.

This clonotype has more than one count but fewer than ten. The chain's CDR3 is CASSSGTGALYGYTF. DNA for the CDR3: TGCGCCAGCAGCTCCGGGACAGGGGCTCTCTATGGCTACACCTTC. This chain links TRBV4-1 with TRBJ1-2, with 10 bases fitting TRBD1. The CDR3 has 15 residues. With V trimmed by 5 bases and J by 4 bases, 7 bases remained unmatched. The germline V gene has CDR1 MGHRA and CDR2 YSYEKL.

There are many counts of this clonotype. The chain recombines TRBV7-9 with TRBJ2-3; unclear D gene. Germline CDR1 SEHNR, CDR2 FQNEAQ (reference sequence). Trimming shortened V by 1 base and J by 2 bases, and 10 bases separated the two germline ends. The CDR3 length is 15 residues. The CDR3 loop reads CASSLGSLATDTQYF. The CDR3 region has the DNA TGTGCCAGCAGCTTAGGATCCCTGGCCACAGATACGCAGTATTTT.

This clonotype was observed many times. This rearrangement joins TRBV7-8 to TRBJ1-1; D is perhaps TRBD1 (6 bases). V lost 4 bases and J lost 7, with 13 bases in between. The CDR3 covers 13 residues. Per the germline V gene, CDR1 is SGHVS and CDR2 is FQNEAQ. CDR3 sequence reads: CASSSSTGVEAFF. The CDR3 DNA reads TGTGCCAGCAGCTCCTCGACAGGCGTTGAAGCTTTCTTT.